The subject of this entry is one TCR beta chain. This sample stems from a study of shared clonotypes between healthy human individuals. The V gene's germline CDR1 is SGHRS and CDR2 YFSETQ. This CDR3 region has 15 residues. The V gene end was trimmed by 1 base and the J gene end by 5 bases; junction bases not matched to a gene: 5. Each subset's genomic DNA was split evenly across several immunoSEQ plates. The data were produced by immunoSEQ multiplex PCR, yet TCRdb's version contains in-frame clones alone and is incomplete. This table holds over a million clones, approximately 98.5% found once. This clonotype was obtained from a man under 40 in good health. The chain uses TRBV5-1 and TRBJ2-1, with TRBD2 identical over 8 bases. The sequenced sample was naive CD4+ T cells sorted from blood. Subset of the sample: CD45RA+ positively selected. The CDR3: CASSLILAGDNEQFF. The CDR3 DNA is TGCGCCAGCAGCTTGATCCTAGCGGGCGACAATGAGCAGTTCTTC.